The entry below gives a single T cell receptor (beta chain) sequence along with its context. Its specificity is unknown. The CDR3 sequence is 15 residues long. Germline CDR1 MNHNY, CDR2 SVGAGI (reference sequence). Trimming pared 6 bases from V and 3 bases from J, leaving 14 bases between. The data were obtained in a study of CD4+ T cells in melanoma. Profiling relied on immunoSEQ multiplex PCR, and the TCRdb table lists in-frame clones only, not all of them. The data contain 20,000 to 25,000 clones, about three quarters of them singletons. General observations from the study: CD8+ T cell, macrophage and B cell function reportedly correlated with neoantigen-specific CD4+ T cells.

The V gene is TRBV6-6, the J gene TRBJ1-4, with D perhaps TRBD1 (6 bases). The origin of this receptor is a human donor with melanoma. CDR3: CASSPRTVSNEKLFF. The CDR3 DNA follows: TGTGCCAGCAGCCCTAGGACAGTTTCTAATGAAAAACTGTTTTTT.